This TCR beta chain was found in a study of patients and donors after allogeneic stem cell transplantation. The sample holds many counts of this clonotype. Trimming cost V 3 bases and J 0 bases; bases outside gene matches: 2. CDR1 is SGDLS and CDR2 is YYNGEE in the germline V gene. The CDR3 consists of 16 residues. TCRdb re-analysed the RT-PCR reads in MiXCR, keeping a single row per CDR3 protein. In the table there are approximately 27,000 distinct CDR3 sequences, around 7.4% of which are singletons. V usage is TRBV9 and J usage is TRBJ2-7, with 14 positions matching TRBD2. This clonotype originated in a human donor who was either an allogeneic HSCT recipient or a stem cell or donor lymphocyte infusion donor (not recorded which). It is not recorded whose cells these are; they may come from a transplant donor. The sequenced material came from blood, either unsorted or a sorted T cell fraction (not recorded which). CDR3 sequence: CASSAGLAGDSYEQYF. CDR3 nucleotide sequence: TGTGCCAGCAGCGCGGGACTAGCGGGGGACTCCTACGAGCAGTACTTC.